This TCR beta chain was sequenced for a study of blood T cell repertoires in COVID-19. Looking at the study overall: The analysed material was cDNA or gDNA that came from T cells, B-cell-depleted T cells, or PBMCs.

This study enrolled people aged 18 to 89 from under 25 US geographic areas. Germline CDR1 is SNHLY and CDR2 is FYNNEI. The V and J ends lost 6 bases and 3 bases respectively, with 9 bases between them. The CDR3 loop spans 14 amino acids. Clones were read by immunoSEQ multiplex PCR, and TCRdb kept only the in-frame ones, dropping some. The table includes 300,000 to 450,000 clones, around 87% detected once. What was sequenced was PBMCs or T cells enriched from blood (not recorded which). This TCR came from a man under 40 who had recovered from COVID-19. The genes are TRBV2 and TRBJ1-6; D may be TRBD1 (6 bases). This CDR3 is CASRLGGYNSPLHF. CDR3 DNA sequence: TGTGCCAGCAGGTTAGGGGGCTATAATTCACCCCTCCACTTT.